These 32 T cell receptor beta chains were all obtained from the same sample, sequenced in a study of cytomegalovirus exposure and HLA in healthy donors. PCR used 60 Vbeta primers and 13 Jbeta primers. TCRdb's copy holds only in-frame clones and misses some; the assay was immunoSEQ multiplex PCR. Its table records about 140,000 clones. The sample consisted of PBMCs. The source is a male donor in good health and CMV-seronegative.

The CDR3 here is CASSPGSGRGTGELFF. The CDR3 DNA follows: TGTGCCAGCTCACCAGGAAGCGGGAGAGGGACCGGGGAGCTGTTTTTT. The rearrangement links TRBV18 to TRBJ2-2, with 8 positions matching TRBD2. In germline, CDR1 is KGHSH, CDR2 LQKENI. V dropped 2 bases and J dropped 5; count of bases not matched to a gene: 7. This CDR3 contains 16 residues.

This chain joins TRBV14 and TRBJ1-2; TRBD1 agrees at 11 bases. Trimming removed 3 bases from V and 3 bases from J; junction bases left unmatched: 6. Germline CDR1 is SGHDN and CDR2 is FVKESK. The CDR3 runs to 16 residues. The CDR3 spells CASSQDRGRWDYGYTF. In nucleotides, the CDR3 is TGTGCCAGCAGCCAGGACAGGGGGCGTTGGGACTATGGCTACACCTTC.

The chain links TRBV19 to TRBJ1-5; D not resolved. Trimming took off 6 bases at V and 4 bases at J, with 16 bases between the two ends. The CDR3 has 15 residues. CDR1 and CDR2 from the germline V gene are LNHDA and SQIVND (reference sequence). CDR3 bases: TGTGCCAGTAGCACAGTCCTTAACTCAAATCAGCCCCAGCATTTT. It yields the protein CASSTVLNSNQPQHF.

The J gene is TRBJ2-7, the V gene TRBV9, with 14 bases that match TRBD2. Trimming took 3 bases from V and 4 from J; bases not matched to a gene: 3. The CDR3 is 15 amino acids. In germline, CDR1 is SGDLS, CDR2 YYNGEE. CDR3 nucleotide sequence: TGTGCCAGCAGCGCAGGGACTAGCGGGAGTTACGAGCAGTACTTC. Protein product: CASSAGTSGSYEQYF.

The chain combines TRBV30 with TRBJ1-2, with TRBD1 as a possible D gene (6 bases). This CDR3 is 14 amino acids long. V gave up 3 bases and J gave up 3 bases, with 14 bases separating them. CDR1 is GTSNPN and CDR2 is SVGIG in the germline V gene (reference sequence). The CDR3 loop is CAWRGYRVDYGYTF. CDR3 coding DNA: TGTGCCTGGAGAGGGTACAGGGTTGACTATGGCTACACCTTC. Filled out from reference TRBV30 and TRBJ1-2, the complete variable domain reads SQTIHQWPATLVQPVGSPLSLECTVEGTSNPNLYWYRQAAGRGLQLLFYSVGIGQISSEVPQNLSASRPQDRQFILSSKKLLLSDSGFYLCAWRGYRVDYGYTFGSGTRLTVV.

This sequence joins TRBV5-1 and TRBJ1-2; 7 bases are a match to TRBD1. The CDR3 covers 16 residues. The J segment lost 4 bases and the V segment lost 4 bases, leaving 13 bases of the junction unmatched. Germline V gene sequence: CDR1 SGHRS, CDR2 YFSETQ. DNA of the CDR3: TGCGCCAGCAGCCCTTCGCAGGGGGATATGTCCTATGGCTACACCTTC. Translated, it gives CASSPSQGDMSYGYTF.

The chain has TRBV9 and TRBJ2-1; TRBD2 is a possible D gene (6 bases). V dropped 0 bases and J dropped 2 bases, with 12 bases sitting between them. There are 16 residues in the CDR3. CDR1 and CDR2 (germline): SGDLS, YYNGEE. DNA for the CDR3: TGTGCCAGCAGCGTAGCTACGGAGCGGGCCTACAATGAGCAGTTCTTC. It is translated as CASSVATERAYNEQFF.

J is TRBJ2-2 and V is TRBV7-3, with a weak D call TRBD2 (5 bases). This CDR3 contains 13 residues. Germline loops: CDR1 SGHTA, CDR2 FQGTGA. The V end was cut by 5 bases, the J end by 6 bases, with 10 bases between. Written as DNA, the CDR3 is TGTGCCAGCAGCCTCGAGGGCCCCGGGGAGCTGTTTTTT. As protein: CASSLEGPGELFF.

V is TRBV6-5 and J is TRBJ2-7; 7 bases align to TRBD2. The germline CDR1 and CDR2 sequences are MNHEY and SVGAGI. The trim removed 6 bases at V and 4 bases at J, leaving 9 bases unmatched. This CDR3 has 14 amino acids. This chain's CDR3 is CASRRVTSQYEQYF. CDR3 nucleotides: TGTGCCAGCAGGAGGGTGACTAGCCAGTACGAGCAGTACTTC.

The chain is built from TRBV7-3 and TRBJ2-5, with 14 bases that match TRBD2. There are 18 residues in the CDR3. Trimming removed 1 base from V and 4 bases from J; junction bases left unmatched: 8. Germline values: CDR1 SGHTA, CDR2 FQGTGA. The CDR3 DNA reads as TGTGCCAGCAGCTTAATGGGACTAGCGGGGGCATTGGGAGAGACCCAGTACTTC. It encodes CASSLMGLAGALGETQYF.

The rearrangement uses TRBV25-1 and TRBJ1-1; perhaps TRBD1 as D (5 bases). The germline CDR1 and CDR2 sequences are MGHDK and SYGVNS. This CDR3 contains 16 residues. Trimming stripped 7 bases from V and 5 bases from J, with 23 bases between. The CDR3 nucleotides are TGTGCCAGCACGGGGGGTTTTGGTGGAGAGAAAACTGAAGCTTTCTTT. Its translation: CASTGGFGGEKTEAFF. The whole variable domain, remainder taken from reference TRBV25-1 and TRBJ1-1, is EADIYQTPRYLVIGTGKKITLECSQTMGHDKMYWYQQDPGMELHLIHYSYGVNSTEKGDLSSESTVSRIRTEHFPLTLESARPSHTSQYLCASTGGFGGEKTEAFFGQGTRLTVV.

The CDR3 DNA sequence: TGTGCCAGCAGCTTCCCCGGGACTAGCGGGAGGAAGGAGCAGTTCTTC. Translation gives CASSFPGTSGRKEQFF. The chain has TRBV5-6 and TRBJ2-1, with 15 nucleotides matching TRBD2. Germline-derived CDR1 and CDR2 are SGHDT and YYEEEE. V lost 2 bases, J lost 10 bases, and 7 bases stayed unmatched. CDR3 length: 16 amino acids.

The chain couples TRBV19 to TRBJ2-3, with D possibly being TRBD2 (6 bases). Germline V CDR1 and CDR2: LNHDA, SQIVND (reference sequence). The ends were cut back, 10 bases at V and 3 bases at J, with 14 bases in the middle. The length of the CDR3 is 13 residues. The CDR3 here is CATLIAATDTQYF. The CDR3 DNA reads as TGTGCCACCCTTATAGCGGCGACAGATACGCAGTATTTT. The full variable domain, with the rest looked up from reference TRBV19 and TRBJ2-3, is DGGITQSPKYLFRKEGQNVTLSCEQNLNHDAMYWYRQDPGQGLRLIYYSQIVNDFQKGDIAEGYSVSREKKESFPLTVTSAQKNPTAFYLCATLIAATDTQYFGPGTRLTVL.

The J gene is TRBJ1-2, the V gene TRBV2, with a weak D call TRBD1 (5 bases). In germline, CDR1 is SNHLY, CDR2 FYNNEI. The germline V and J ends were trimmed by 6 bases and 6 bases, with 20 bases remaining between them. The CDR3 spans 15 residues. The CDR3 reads CASRPGPPGGDGYTF. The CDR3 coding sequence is TGTGCCAGCAGACCCGGGCCACCCGGAGGGGATGGCTACACCTTC.

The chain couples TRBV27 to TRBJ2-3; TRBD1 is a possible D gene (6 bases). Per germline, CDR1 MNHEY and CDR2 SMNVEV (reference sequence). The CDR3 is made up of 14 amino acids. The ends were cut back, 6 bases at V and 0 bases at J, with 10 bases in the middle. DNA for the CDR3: TGTGCCAGCAGCCTTGACAGGAGCACAGATACGCAGTATTTT. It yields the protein CASSLDRSTDTQYF.

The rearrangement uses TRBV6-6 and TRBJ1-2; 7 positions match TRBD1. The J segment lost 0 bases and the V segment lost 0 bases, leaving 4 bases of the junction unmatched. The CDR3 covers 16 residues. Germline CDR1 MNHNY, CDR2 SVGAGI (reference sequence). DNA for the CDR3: TGTGCCAGCAGTTACTCCGGGACAGAAGCTAACTATGGCTACACCTTC. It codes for CASSYSGTEANYGYTF.

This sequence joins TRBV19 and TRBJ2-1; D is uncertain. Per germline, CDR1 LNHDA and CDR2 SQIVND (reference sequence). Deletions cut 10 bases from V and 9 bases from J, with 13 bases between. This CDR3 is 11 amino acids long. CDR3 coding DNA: TGTGCCATATCTGGTGTCGGTGAGCAGTTCTTC. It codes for CAISGVGEQFF.

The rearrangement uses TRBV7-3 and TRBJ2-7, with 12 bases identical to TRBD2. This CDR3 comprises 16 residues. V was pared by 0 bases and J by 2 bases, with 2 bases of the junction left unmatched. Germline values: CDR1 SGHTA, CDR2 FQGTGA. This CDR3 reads CASSLTLAGGPYEQYF. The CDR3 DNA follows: TGTGCCAGCAGCTTAACTCTAGCGGGGGGGCCCTACGAGCAGTACTTC.

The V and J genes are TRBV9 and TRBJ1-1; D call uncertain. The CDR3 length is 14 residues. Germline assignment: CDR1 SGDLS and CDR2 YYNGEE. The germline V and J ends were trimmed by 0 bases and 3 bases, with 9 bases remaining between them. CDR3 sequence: CASSVAPEYTEAFF. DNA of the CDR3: TGTGCCAGCAGCGTAGCTCCGGAGTACACTGAAGCTTTCTTT.

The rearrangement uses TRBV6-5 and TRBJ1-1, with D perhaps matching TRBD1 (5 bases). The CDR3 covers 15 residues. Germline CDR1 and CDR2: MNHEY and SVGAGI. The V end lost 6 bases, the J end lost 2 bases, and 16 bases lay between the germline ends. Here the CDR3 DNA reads TGTGCCAGCAGGATCGGGGGAGCAAAAAACACTGAAGCTTTCTTT. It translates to CASRIGGAKNTEAFF.

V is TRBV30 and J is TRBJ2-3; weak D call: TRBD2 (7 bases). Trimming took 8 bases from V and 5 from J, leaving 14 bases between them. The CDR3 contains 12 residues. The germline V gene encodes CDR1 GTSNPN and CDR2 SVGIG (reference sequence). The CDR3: CAIRGGQDTQYF. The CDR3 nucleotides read TGTGCCATTAGGGGGGGGCAAGATACGCAGTATTTT.

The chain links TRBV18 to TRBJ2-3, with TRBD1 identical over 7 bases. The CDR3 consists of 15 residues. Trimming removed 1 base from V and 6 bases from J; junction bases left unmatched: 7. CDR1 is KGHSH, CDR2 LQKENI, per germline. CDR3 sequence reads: CASSPRVTQGDTQYF. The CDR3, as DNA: TGTGCCAGCTCACCACGGGTGACACAGGGGGATACGCAGTATTTT.

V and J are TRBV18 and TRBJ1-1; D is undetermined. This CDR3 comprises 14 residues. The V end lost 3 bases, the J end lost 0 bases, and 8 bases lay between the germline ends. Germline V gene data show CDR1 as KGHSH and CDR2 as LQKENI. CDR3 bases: TGTGCCAGCTCACCTAGCCTAATGAACACTGAAGCTTTCTTT. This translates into CASSPSLMNTEAFF.

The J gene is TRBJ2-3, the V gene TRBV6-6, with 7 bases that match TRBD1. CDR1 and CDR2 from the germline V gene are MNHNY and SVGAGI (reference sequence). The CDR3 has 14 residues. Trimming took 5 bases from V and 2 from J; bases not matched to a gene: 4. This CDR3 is CASSQDRNTDTQYF. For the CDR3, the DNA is TGTGCCAGCAGTCAGGACAGGAACACAGATACGCAGTATTTT.

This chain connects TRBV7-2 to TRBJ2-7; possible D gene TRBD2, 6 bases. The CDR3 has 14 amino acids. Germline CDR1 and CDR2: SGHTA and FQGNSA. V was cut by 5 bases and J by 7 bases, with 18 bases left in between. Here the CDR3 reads CASSPRDSLREQYF. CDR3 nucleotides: TGTGCCAGCAGCCCACGGGACTCCCTGAGGGAGCAGTACTTC.

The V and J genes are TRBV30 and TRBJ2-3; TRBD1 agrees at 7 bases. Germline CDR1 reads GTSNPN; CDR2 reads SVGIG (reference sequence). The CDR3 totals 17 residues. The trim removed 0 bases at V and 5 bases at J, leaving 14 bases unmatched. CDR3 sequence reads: CAWSVTHRGFFKDTQYF. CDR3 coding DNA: TGTGCCTGGAGTGTGACCCACAGGGGTTTTTTTAAAGATACGCAGTATTTT. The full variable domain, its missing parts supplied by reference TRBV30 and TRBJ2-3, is SQTIHQWPATLVQPVGSPLSLECTVEGTSNPNLYWYRQAAGRGLQLLFYSVGIGQISSEVPQNLSASRPQDRQFILSSKKLLLSDSGFYLCAWSVTHRGFFKDTQYFGPGTRLTVL.

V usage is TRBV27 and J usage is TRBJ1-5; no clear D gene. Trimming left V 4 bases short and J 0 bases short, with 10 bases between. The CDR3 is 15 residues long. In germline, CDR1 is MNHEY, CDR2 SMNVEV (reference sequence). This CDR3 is CASSYSFDSNQPQHF. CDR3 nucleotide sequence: TGTGCCAGCAGTTACAGTTTCGATAGCAATCAGCCCCAGCATTTT.

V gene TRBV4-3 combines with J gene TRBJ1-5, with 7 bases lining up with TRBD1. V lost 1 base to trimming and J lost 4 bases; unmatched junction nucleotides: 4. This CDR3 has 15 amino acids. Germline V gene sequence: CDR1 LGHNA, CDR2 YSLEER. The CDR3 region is CASSQGTGGNQPQHF. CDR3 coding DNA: TGCGCCAGCAGCCAAGGGACAGGAGGGAATCAGCCCCAGCATTTT.

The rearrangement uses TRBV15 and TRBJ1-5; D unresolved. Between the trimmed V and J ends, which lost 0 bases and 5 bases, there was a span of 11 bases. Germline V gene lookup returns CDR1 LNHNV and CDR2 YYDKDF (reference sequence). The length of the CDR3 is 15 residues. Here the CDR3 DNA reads TGTGCCACCAGCAGAGATAAGCGGTCAGATCAGCCCCAGCATTTT. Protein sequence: CATSRDKRSDQPQHF.

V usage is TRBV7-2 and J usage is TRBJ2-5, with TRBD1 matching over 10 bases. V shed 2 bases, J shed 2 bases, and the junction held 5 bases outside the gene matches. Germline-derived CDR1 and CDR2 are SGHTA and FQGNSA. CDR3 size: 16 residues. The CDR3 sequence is CASSLTSGQGQETQYF. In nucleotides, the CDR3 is TGTGCCAGCAGCTTAACTTCGGGACAGGGGCAAGAGACCCAGTACTTC.

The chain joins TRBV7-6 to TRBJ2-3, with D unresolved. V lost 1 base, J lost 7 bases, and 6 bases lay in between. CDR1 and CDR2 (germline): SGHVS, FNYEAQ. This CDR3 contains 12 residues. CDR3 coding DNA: TGTGCCAGCAGCTTAGGAACTTATACGCAGTATTTT. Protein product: CASSLGTYTQYF.

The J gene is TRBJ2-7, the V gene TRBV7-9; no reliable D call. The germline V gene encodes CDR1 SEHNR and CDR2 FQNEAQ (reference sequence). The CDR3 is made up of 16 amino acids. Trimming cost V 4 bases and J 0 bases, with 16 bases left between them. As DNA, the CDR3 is TGTGCCAGCAGCTCACCCCCAGCGAGGAGCTCCTACGAGCAGTACTTC. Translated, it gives CASSSPPARSSYEQYF.